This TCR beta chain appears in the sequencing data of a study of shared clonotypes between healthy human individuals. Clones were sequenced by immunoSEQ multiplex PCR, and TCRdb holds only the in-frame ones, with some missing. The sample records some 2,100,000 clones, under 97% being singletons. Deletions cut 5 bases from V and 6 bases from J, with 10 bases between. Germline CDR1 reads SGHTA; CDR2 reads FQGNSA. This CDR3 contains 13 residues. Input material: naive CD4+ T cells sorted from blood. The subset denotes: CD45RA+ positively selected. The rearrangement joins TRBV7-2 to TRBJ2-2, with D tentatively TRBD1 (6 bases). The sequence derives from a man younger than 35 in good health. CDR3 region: CASSLQGSGELFF. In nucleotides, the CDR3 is TGTGCCAGCAGCCTACAGGGATCCGGGGAGCTGTTTTTT.